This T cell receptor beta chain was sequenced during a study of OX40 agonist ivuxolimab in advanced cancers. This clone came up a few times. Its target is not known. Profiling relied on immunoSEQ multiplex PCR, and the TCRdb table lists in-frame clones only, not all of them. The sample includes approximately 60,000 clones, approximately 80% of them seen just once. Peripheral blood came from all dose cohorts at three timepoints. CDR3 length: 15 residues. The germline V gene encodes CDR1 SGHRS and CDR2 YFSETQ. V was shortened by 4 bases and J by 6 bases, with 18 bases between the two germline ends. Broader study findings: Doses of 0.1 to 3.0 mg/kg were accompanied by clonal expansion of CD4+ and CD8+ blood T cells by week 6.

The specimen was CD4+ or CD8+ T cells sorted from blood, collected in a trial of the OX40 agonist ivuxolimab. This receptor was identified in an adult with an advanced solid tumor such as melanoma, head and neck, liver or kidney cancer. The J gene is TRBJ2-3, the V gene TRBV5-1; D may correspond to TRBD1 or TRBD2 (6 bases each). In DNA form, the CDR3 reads TGCGCCAGCAGCCGAGTGGGGGGCGCTGGGGATACGCAGTATTTT. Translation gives CASSRVGGAGDTQYF.